This T cell receptor (beta chain) is drawn from a study of T-cell reconstitution after alpha-beta-depleted transplantation in children. Study-wide findings and caveats: Where some patients showed high TCRbeta diversity at day 60, it came from recipient T cells and thymic progenitors that had survived. About two months after transplant, alpha-beta T cells reportedly came from several hundred expanded graft clones. Newly made T cells mostly supplied T-cell counts and diversity one year after transplant.

TCRbeta library preparation incorporated unique molecular identifiers. TCRdb reprocessed the PCR reads via MiXCR and lists one record per CDR3 protein. The table has just over 950,000 distinct CDR3 sequences, about 29% seen once. To note about this clonotype: Its antigen is undetermined. A read error may produce the germline difference seen at one junction end.

The CDR3 sequence is 12 residues long. Germline CDR1 and CDR2: MNHGY and SAAAGT. Sequenced here: PBMCs, mostly from graft donor cells, sampled 360 days after TCRalphabeta/CD19-depleted stem cell transplant. The clonotype was recovered from a boy under two years old who had a stem cell transplant for SCID, so the T cells may come from the graft donor. This chain uses TRBV6-8 with TRBJ1-5, with 8 nucleotides matching TRBD1. The CDR3 nucleotides read TGTGCCAGCAGTTACCCCAGGGGGCGAAGGAATTTT. Residues: CASSYPRGRRNF.